What follows are 5 T cell receptor beta chains derived from one specimen sequenced in a study of blood T cell repertoires in COVID-19. Only in-frame clones appear in the TCRdb table, and some are missing; sequencing was by immunoSEQ multiplex PCR. The sample records about 140,000 clones, more than 75% being singletons. Sequenced input: peripheral blood. These receptors were obtained from a human donor with acute or convalescent COVID-19. The donor label of this sample is uncertain.

The chain employs TRBV5-1 and TRBJ1-4; 10 bases align to TRBD1. The CDR3 spans 15 residues. Germline CDR1 SGHRS, CDR2 YFSETQ. After removal of 4 bases from V and 7 bases from J, the junction contained 7 bases not matched to a gene. The CDR3 here is CASSPGGTGVEKLFF. CDR3 bases: TGCGCCAGCAGCCCGGGGGGGACAGGGGTTGAAAAACTGTTTTTT.

On this clone itself: Different DNA sequences within this sample yield the same CDR3. The chain couples TRBV5-1 to TRBJ1-2; no clear D gene. The CDR3 runs to 14 residues. The germline V and J ends were trimmed by 0 bases and 2 bases, with 8 bases remaining between them. Germline-derived CDR1 and CDR2 are SGHRS and YFSETQ. The CDR3 is CASSLVGANYGYTF. In DNA, the CDR3 is TGCGCCAGCAGCTTGGTGGGAGCAAACTATGGCTACACCTTC.

This clone was picked up a small number of times. The chain recombines TRBV29-1 with TRBJ1-5, with TRBD1 as a possible D gene (6 bases). The CDR3 consists of 15 residues. Germline CDR1 SQVTM, CDR2 ANQGSEA. V was pared by 6 bases and J by 1 base, with 16 bases between. CDR3 in amino acids: CSVGPGDGSNQPQHF. The CDR3 DNA reads TGCAGCGTCGGGCCAGGGGACGGAAGCAATCAGCCCCAGCATTTT. Based on the CDR3 plus reference TRBV29-1 and TRBJ1-5, the full variable domain is SAVISQKPSRDICQRGTSLTIQCQVDSQVTMMFWYRQQPGQSLTLIATANQGSEATYESGFVIDKFPISRPNLTFSTLTVSNMSPEDSSIYLCSVGPGDGSNQPQHFGDGTRLSIL.

This clone was observed a single time. V usage is TRBV6-5 and J usage is TRBJ2-2, with D uncertain. Trimming removed 6 bases at V and 6 bases at J, with 5 bases between. The CDR3 extends over 11 amino acids. CDR1 and CDR2 (germline): MNHEY, SVGAGI. The DNA of the CDR3 is TGTGCCAGCAGACGGGCCGGGGAGCTGTTTTTT. Residues: CASRRAGELFF.

This chain uses TRBV5-6 with TRBJ1-2, with TRBD1 identical over 9 bases. The CDR3 runs 15 residues. After removal of 0 bases from V and 3 bases from J, the junction contained 3 bases not matched to a gene. Germline V gives CDR1 SGHDT, CDR2 YYEEEE. The CDR3 DNA is TGTGCCAGCAGCTTGGTCCGGGACAGGGACTATGGCTACACCTTC. Translation: CASSLVRDRDYGYTF.